This TCR beta chain was sequenced for a study of metastatic and nonmetastatic thyroid tumors. Ten or more counts support this clone. What it recognizes is unknown. All patients were treatment-naive before thyroid surgery. Notes on the study in general: Malignant tumors reportedly showed significantly higher TCR beta diversity than benign nodules in both blood and tumor.

The CDR3 extends over 16 amino acids. Deletions cut 1 base from V and 2 bases from J, with 14 bases between. The germline CDR1 and CDR2 sequences are SGHTA and FQGNSA. TCRdb re-called the PCR reads with MiXCR. The sample has about 40,000 clones; about 10% are singletons. The chain has TRBV7-2 and TRBJ2-5, with D possibly TRBD1 on 6 matching bases. Sequencing was performed on blood. This sequence was found in a female donor with papillary thyroid cancer or a benign thyroid nodule (not recorded which). Some clones in this sample may be carry-over from other donors' samples. The DNA of the CDR3 is TGTGCCAGCAGCTTAGACTTCAGGGGTCAACAAGAGACCCAGTACTTC. This codes for CASSLDFRGQQETQYF.